This T cell receptor (beta chain) was obtained from a study of regulatory T cells in long-lasting Graves disease. The germline gives CDR1 DFQATT, CDR2 SNEGSKA (reference sequence). V lost 3 bases to trimming and J lost 6 bases; unmatched junction nucleotides: 9. The CDR3 spans 14 residues. Documented time point: persistent/refractory GD, antithyroid drugs over 5 years with positive TRAb. Researchers made the TCR library from RNA that was extracted from PBMCs. The authors drew patients from an endocrinology department in Xi'an, China. Arm-PCR of CDR3 regions and iRepertoire HTBI primers were the basis on which TCR beta libraries were built. As originally analysed: Throughout the samples, researchers identified some 62 TRBV and approximately 15 TRBJ segments. Via MiXCR, TCRdb re-called the multiplex PCR reads, giving one row per CDR3 protein. The authors' filters were not applied to this entry. This sample carries 300,000 to 350,000 distinct CDR3 sequences, 20% of them seen once, and the ten largest clones take around 30%.

In this sample, this clonotype turned up many times. Antigen specificity is unknown. The study, taken as a whole, reports: Accuracy might have suffered from few samples. Clonotypes that were public and shared totalled 2,741 in persistent patients versus 750 to 1,000 in new patients.

The clonotype was recovered from a female donor with Graves disease. Sequencing used peripheral blood mononuclear cells (PBMCs), obtained when the disease was refractory, from a patient treated with antithyroid drugs. The chain combines TRBV20-1 with TRBJ2-7; TRBD1 aligns across 9 bases. CDR3 in amino acids: CSARDRDRALEQYF. The DNA for the CDR3 is TGCAGTGCTAGGGACCGGGACAGGGCTCTCGAGCAGTACTTC.